These 23 T cell receptor beta chains came from one sample sequenced in a study of control samples from healthy donors and cancer patients. The repertoire was sequenced with immunoSEQ multiplex PCR; TCRdb's copy has only in-frame clones and lacks some. The table has about 130,000 clones, roughly 90% seen once; the top ten hold 1.5% to 2%. The specimen sequenced was blood. Receptor source: a man between 18 and 29 years old in good health.

The J gene is TRBJ2-7, the V gene TRBV28, with a tentative D call TRBD1 (6 bases). Trimming removed 3 bases at V and 3 bases at J, with 15 bases between. CDR1 is MDHEN and CDR2 is SYDVKM in the germline V gene. The CDR3 consists of 15 residues. DNA of the CDR3: TGTGCCAGCAGTTTGGTCAGGGGCCAAGACTACGAGCAGTACTTC. Its translation is CASSLVRGQDYEQYF.

The J gene is TRBJ2-6, the V gene TRBV14; D call uncertain. The CDR3 loop spans 16 amino acids. The V and J ends lost 4 bases and 2 bases respectively, with 12 bases between them. Germline assignment: CDR1 SGHDN and CDR2 FVKESK. This CDR3 is CASSPLGWAGANVLTF. The CDR3, as DNA: TGTGCCAGCAGCCCCTTGGGGTGGGCTGGGGCCAACGTCCTGACTTTC.

The chain recombines TRBV3-1 (or the pseudogene TRBV3-2) with TRBJ2-2, with TRBD2 matching over 9 bases. Trimming cost V 3 bases and J 3 bases; bases outside gene matches: 8. This CDR3 is 17 amino acids long. The germline gives CDR1 LGHDT, CDR2 YNNKEL (reference sequence). CDR3 loop: CASSQNAGLAYTGELFF. As DNA, the CDR3 is TGTGCCAGCAGCCAGAACGCGGGACTAGCTTACACCGGGGAGCTGTTTTTT.

This rearrangement joins TRBV19 to TRBJ1-2; D ambiguous. Per germline, CDR1 LNHDA and CDR2 SQIVND (reference sequence). This CDR3 is built from 12 residues. The V end lost 9 bases, the J end lost 3 bases, and 11 bases lay between the germline ends. The CDR3 region is CASRGFDYGYTF. Written as DNA, the CDR3 is TGTGCCAGCCGGGGTTTCGACTATGGCTACACCTTC.

This clone has more than one count but fewer than ten. This chain connects TRBV6-5 to TRBJ1-2; perhaps TRBD1 as D (6 bases). V lost 7 bases and J lost 3, with 15 bases in between. This CDR3 spans 14 amino acids. CDR1 is MNHEY and CDR2 is SVGAGI in the germline V gene. For the CDR3, the DNA is TGTGCCAGCACTTCTTGGGGGGCGGACTATGGCTACACCTTC. Translation: CASTSWGADYGYTF.

The chain employs TRBV9 and TRBJ2-7; D may be TRBD2 (5 bases). The CDR3 runs 16 residues. Per the germline V gene, CDR1 is SGDLS and CDR2 is YYNGEE. Trimming left V 0 bases short and J 5 bases short, with 18 bases between. The CDR3 region has the DNA TGTGCCAGCAGCGTAGAAGAATGGGGAGCCGCCCACGAGCAGTACTTC. Encoded protein: CASSVEEWGAAHEQYF.

The CDR3 DNA reads as TGTGCCAGCAGTTTGCAGGGATGGAATCAGCCCCAGCATTTT. Protein: CASSLQGWNQPQHF. This chain joins TRBV28 and TRBJ1-5; TRBD1 is a possible D gene (5 bases). Germline lookup yields CDR1 MDHEN and CDR2 SYDVKM. Trimming took 3 bases from V and 4 from J, leaving 10 bases between them. This CDR3 is 14 amino acids long.

The J gene is TRBJ2-1, the V gene TRBV6-5, with 10 bases that match TRBD2. CDR3 length equals 12 residues. The V and J ends lost 7 bases and 10 bases, in that order; junction bases with no gene match: 4. Germline V gene data show CDR1 as MNHEY and CDR2 as SVGAGI. The CDR3: CASISTSGEQFF. The CDR3 DNA is TGTGCCAGCATTTCGACTAGCGGGGAGCAGTTCTTC.

This clone came up once. The chain has TRBV5-1 and TRBJ1-1; 8 bases align to TRBD1. This CDR3 contains 17 residues. The germline CDR1 and CDR2 sequences are SGHRS and YFSETQ. J lost 1 base, V lost 0 bases, and 8 bases had no gene match. This CDR3 reads CASSLGRTGSRNTEAFF. For the CDR3, the DNA is TGCGCCAGCAGCTTGGGGCGGACAGGGAGCAGGAACACTGAAGCTTTCTTT.

The chain links TRBV5-1 to TRBJ2-2; D unclear. Trimming removed 0 bases from V and 7 bases from J, with 4 bases in between. This CDR3 is built from 12 residues. Germline V gene sequence: CDR1 SGHRS, CDR2 YFSETQ. In DNA form, the CDR3 reads TGCGCCAGCAGCTTGGATGGCGGGGAGCTGTTTTTT. Translating gives CASSLDGGELFF. The full variable domain, its missing parts supplied by reference TRBV5-1 and TRBJ2-2, is KAGVTQTPRYLIKTRGQQVTLSCSPISGHRSVSWYQQTPGQGLQFLFEYFSETQRNKGNFPGRFSGRQFSNSRSEMNVSTLELGDSALYLCASSLDGGELFFGEGSRLTVL.

The rearrangement links TRBV18 to TRBJ2-5; D not certain. Germline V gene lookup returns CDR1 KGHSH and CDR2 LQKENI. The CDR3 loop spans 10 amino acids. V was pared by 6 bases and J by 3 bases, with 2 bases between. Here the CDR3 DNA reads TGTGCCAGCTCCGAAGAGACCCAGTACTTC. Amino acid sequence: CASSEETQYF.

The V call is TRBV24-1, the J call TRBJ1-2; 9 bases agree with TRBD1. Germline V CDR1 and CDR2: KGHDR, SFDVKD. Germline trimming cut 3 bases from V and 6 bases from J; bases unmatched to any gene: 10. The length of the CDR3 is 16 residues. CDR3 protein: CATSDPQGQGSDGYTF. In DNA form, the CDR3 reads TGTGCCACCAGTGATCCCCAGGGACAGGGTAGCGATGGCTACACCTTC.

The J gene is TRBJ1-6, the V gene TRBV3-1 (or the pseudogene TRBV3-2), with D unclear. The V gene lost 4 bases and the J gene lost 12 bases, with 10 bases spanning the gap. Germline V gives CDR1 LGHDT, CDR2 YNNKEL (reference sequence). This CDR3 comprises 12 residues. The CDR3 DNA follows: TGTGCCAGCAGCCGAGAGGGTGGACCCCTCCACTTT. This gives the protein CASSREGGPLHF.

CDR3 in DNA: TGTGCCAGCAGCGTAGAGACAGCTTACAATGAGCAGTTCTTC. This codes for CASSVETAYNEQFF. The rearrangement uses TRBV9 and TRBJ2-1, with D maybe TRBD1 (5 bases). Per germline, CDR1 SGDLS and CDR2 YYNGEE. The ends were cut back, 0 bases at V and 4 bases at J, with 8 bases in the middle. This CDR3 has 14 residues.

In its sample, this clone was seen a few times. This chain connects TRBV19 to TRBJ2-1, with D uncertain. The V and J ends lost 5 bases and 0 bases respectively, with 11 bases between them. The length of the CDR3 is 15 residues. The V gene's germline CDR1 is LNHDA and CDR2 SQIVND (reference sequence). CDR3 nucleotides: TGTGCCAGTAGTCCTTTTCTAGTCTCCTACAATGAGCAGTTCTTC. It codes for CASSPFLVSYNEQFF.

The table lists this clone with a few counts. This CDR3 is CASSPPTQTYEQYF. CDR3 DNA sequence: TGCGCCAGCAGCCCCCCTACACAAACCTACGAGCAGTACTTC. The chain uses TRBV4-1 and TRBJ2-7; no clear D. The germline V and J ends were trimmed by 4 bases and 2 bases, with 12 bases remaining between them. The germline CDR1 and CDR2 sequences are MGHRA and YSYEKL. The CDR3 has 14 residues.

The V call is TRBV4-3, the J call TRBJ1-1; a possible D gene is TRBD1 (6 bases). CDR1 is LGHNA, CDR2 YSLEER, per germline. CDR3 length equals 15 residues. With 3 bases removed from V and 1 base from J, the gap between germline ends came to 12 bases. The CDR3 here is CASSQRRTENTEAFF. In DNA, the CDR3 is TGCGCCAGCAGCCAGAGAAGGACAGAGAACACTGAAGCTTTCTTT.

A note on this clone: Other nucleotide sequences from this sample produce the same CDR3. The V and J genes are TRBV7-3 and TRBJ2-7; the D gene is possibly TRBD2 (7 bases). From germline, CDR1 is SGHTA and CDR2 FQGTGA. The CDR3 has 16 residues. V was cut by 2 bases and J by 4 bases, with 18 bases left in between. The CDR3 bases are TGTGCCAGCAGCTTACTAGGGGGAGGGCCGGGGTACGAGCAGTACTTC. This codes for CASSLLGGGPGYEQYF.

This sequence joins TRBV6-5 and TRBJ1-1; weak D call: TRBD1 (5 bases). In germline, CDR1 is MNHEY, CDR2 SVGAGI. V was shortened by 4 bases and J by 3 bases, with 9 bases between the two germline ends. CDR3 size: 13 residues. The CDR3 region has the DNA TGTGCCAGCAGTTCCAGGGCGTACACTGAAGCTTTCTTT. This codes for CASSSRAYTEAFF.

The V gene is TRBV11-3, the J gene TRBJ2-2, with TRBD1 as a possible D gene (5 bases). Germline V gene sequence: CDR1 SGHNT, CDR2 YENEEA. This CDR3 is 14 amino acids long. V gave up 6 bases and J gave up 2 bases, with 10 bases separating them. The CDR3 DNA is TGTGCCAGCAGTTCAGGACACAACACCGGGGAGCTGTTTTTT. It translates to CASSSGHNTGELFF.

The chain couples TRBV27 to TRBJ2-4, with 7 bases identical to TRBD2. CDR1 is MNHEY and CDR2 is SMNVEV in the germline V gene (reference sequence). This CDR3 spans 15 amino acids. Trimming cost V 9 bases and J 3 bases; bases outside gene matches: 11. This chain's CDR3 is CASWGGGLGKNIQYF. DNA for the CDR3: TGTGCCAGTTGGGGGGGAGGGCTGGGCAAAAACATTCAGTACTTC.

The V gene is TRBV4-1, the J gene TRBJ2-1; D unclear. This CDR3 contains 14 residues. Per germline, CDR1 MGHRA and CDR2 YSYEKL. Trimming cost V 5 bases and J 2 bases, with 10 bases left between them. The DNA of the CDR3 is TGCGCCAGCAGCTCGGGTAATGCCTACAATGAGCAGTTCTTC. It specifies CASSSGNAYNEQFF.

The V call is TRBV7-2, the J call TRBJ2-7; 7 bases map to TRBD1. This CDR3 region has 15 residues. Germline CDR1 reads SGHTA; CDR2 reads FQGNSA. Losses at the gene ends were 3 bases for V and 0 bases for J; bases not matched to a gene: 5. CDR3 sequence: CASSLYRGSSYEQYF. Here the CDR3 DNA reads TGTGCCAGCAGCTTGTACAGGGGCAGCTCCTACGAGCAGTACTTC.